What follows describes a single T cell receptor (beta chain). No antigen is known for it. J gave up 6 bases and V 7 bases, and 9 bases lay outside the gene matches. The CDR3 has 15 amino acids. Germline-derived CDR1 and CDR2 are SGHAT and FQNNGV. Here immunoSEQ multiplex PCR was the method, and the copy in TCRdb shows in-frame clones only, minus some. Of around 690,000 clones listed, 90% are singletons. The data originate from a study of shared clonotypes between healthy human individuals. About the study: In total, the donors were a couple of women and a few men aged 18 to 49. The study used three CD4 naive, three CD4 memory, two CD8 naive and one CD8 memory plate per donor.

Study-wide points: Generally, estimated richness proved larger in naive subsets than it did in memory subsets. Lower generation probabilities were found for non-shared clonotypes than for those shared by all four donors.

V gene TRBV11-2 combines with J gene TRBJ2-2, with TRBD2 matching 9 bases. The source is a man between 18 and 29 years old in good health. Some clones in this sample may be carry-over from other donors' samples. Sequenced sample: memory CD8+ T cells from PBMCs. The subset: CD45RO+ cells pooled with CCR7-negative TemRA cells. The CDR3 loop is CASTLGTSKAGELFF. Written as DNA, the CDR3 is TGTGCCAGCACCTTGGGGACTAGCAAGGCCGGGGAGCTGTTTTTT.